This T cell receptor beta chain originates from a study of blood T cell repertoires in COVID-19. Study-level information: PBMCs, B-cell-depleted T cells, or T cells provided the cDNA or gDNA that made up the material.

Libraries were prepared by immunoSEQ multiplex PCR; TCRdb keeps only in-frame clonotypes and omits some of them. The data contain approximately 210,000 clones, roughly 88% of them seen just once; the ten biggest clones take up approximately 1.5%. CDR3 length: 15 residues. The J segment lost 6 bases and the V segment lost 3 bases, leaving 9 bases of the junction unmatched. The V gene's germline CDR1 is LNHDA and CDR2 SQIVND (reference sequence). The clonotype originates from a man aged 18 to 30 with active or convalescent COVID-19. The chain joins TRBV19 to TRBJ1-2, with 8 positions matching TRBD1. The source material was peripheral blood. CDR3 sequence: CASSIADRGGNGYTF. CDR3 bases: TGTGCCAGTAGTATCGCCGACAGGGGAGGAAATGGCTACACCTTC.